Listed below are T cell receptor beta chains from one sample, sequenced in a study of metastatic and nonmetastatic thyroid tumors. TCRdb re-clonotyped the PCR reads via MiXCR. The repertoire holds about 32,000 clones, 15% to 20% seen once, with about 8% in the top ten. The material sequenced was blood. These receptors were taken from a female donor with papillary thyroid cancer or a benign thyroid nodule (not recorded which). Some clones in this sample may be carry-over from other donors' samples. Both conserved end residues are part of each CDR3. The D gene is left open where the match is weak. Clone size is shown for a subset of rows, as once, few, many or a class of expanded clone.

.,TRBV7-3,.,TRBJ1-6,CASSLTRNSPLHF,TGTGCCAGCAGCTTAACTCGGAATTCACCCCTCCACTTT
many,TRBV5-1,.,TRBJ2-5,CASSREGVETQYF,TGCGCCAGCAGCCGCGAAGGGGTGGAGACCCAGTACTTC
many,TRBV18,.,TRBJ2-2,CASSPLGATGELFF,TGTGCCAGCTCACCACTCGGGGCGACCGGGGAGCTGTTTTTT
medium-sized,TRBV4-1,TRBD2,TRBJ2-3,CASSQGMGLAGSTDTQYF,TGCGCCAGCAGCCAAGGGATGGGACTAGCGGGAAGCACAGATACGCAGTATTTT
medium-sized,TRBV6-1,.,TRBJ1-2,CASKMGGQLANYGYTF,TGTGCCAGCAAAATGGGGGGGCAATTAGCTAACTATGGCTACACCTTC
few,TRBV6-4,.,TRBJ2-5,CASSEGVGETQYF,TGTGCCAGCAGTGAAGGGGTCGGGGAGACCCAGTACTTC
.,TRBV19,TRBD2,TRBJ2-1,CASSSSGGVYNEQFF,TGTGCCAGTAGTTCTAGCGGGGGTGTGTACAATGAGCAGTTCTTC
.,TRBV6-5,.,TRBJ2-7,CASSYSSGSSSYEQYF,TGTGCCAGCAGTTACTCGTCCGGTTCCAGCTCCTACGAGCAGTACTTC
many,TRBV20-1,.,TRBJ1-5,CSARGIIGQGGEPQHF,TGCAGTGCTAGAGGGATTATTGGGCAGGGAGGAGAGCCCCAGCATTTT
many,TRBV9,.,TRBJ1-2,CASSVGTLIGYGYTF,TGTGCCAGCAGCGTGGGGACCCTCATCGGCTATGGCTACACCTTC
medium-sized,TRBV4-1,.,TRBJ2-7,CASSPFGPFHEQYF,TGCGCCAGCAGCCCCTTTGGGCCGTTCCACGAGCAGTACTTC
many,TRBV12-3/TRBV12-4,.,TRBJ1-1,CASSYTGFYVAFF,TGTGCCAGCAGTTACACAGGGTTTTACGTAGCTTTCTTT
many,TRBV5-1,.,TRBJ2-7,CASSLRGTIGHEQYF,TGCGCCAGCAGCTTGCGCGGTACCATAGGACACGAGCAGTACTTC
many,TRBV7-3,.,TRBJ1-1,CASSLSRANTEAFF,TGTGCCAGCAGCTTAAGCAGGGCGAACACTGAAGCTTTCTTT
few,TRBV6-1,.,TRBJ2-7,CASSLGGYEQYF,TGTGCCAGCAGCCTAGGAGGATACGAGCAGTACTTC
.,TRBV19,.,TRBJ2-5,CASSIAAGIGETQYF,TGTGCCAGTAGTATAGCGGCAGGGATAGGGGAGACCCAGTACTTC
many,TRBV5-1,.,TRBJ2-6,CASSLRESSGANVLTF,TGCGCCAGCAGCCTCAGGGAAAGCTCTGGGGCCAACGTCCTGACTTTC
many,TRBV20-1,TRBD2,TRBJ2-7,CSAREGTRTAYEQYF,TGCAGTGCTAGAGAAGGGACTAGGACGGCCTACGAGCAGTACTTC
many,TRBV6-7,.,TRBJ1-2,CADGCLHYGYTF,TGTGCCGACGGCTGTCTACACTATGGCTACACCTTC
few,TRBV2,TRBD1,TRBJ2-1,CASSEDRDYNEQFF,TGTGCCAGCAGTGAGGACAGGGACTACAATGAGCAGTTCTTC
.,TRBV6-1,TRBD1,TRBJ2-7,CASSSPGQGSYEQYF,TGTGCCAGCAGTTCCCCGGGACAGGGCTCCTACGAGCAGTACTTC
many,TRBV12-3/TRBV12-4,TRBD1,TRBJ2-6,CASSKTGASGANVLTF,TGTGCCAGCAGTAAGACAGGGGCGTCTGGGGCCAACGTCCTGACTTTC
.,TRBV12-3/TRBV12-4,.,TRBJ1-1,CASRPVGGGTEAFF,TGTGCCAGCAGGCCTGTCGGGGGCGGCACTGAAGCTTTCTTT
.,TRBV7-2,TRBD2,TRBJ2-1,CASSLAPGGLANEQFF,TGTGCCAGCAGCTTAGCGCCGGGGGGACTAGCAAATGAGCAGTTCTTC
many,TRBV11-3,.,TRBJ2-3,CASSRELYTQYF,TGTGCCAGCAGCCGGGAACTTTATACGCAGTATTTT
.,TRBV3-1,.,TRBJ2-2,CASSRPSIGTGELFF,TGTGCCAGCAGCCGTCCTAGCATTGGCACCGGGGAGCTGTTTTTT
many,TRBV7-9,TRBD1,TRBJ2-7,CASSFGTGDHEQYF,TGTGCCAGCAGCTTTGGGACAGGGGACCACGAGCAGTACTTC
many,TRBV28,.,TRBJ1-5,CASKWGEVGGQPQHF,TGTGCCAGCAAATGGGGGGAGGTGGGCGGCCAGCCCCAGCATTTT
medium-sized,TRBV7-3,.,TRBJ2-2,CASSSGPGTTHTGELFF,TGTGCCAGCAGCTCAGGGCCGGGGACCACTCACACCGGGGAGCTGTTTTTT
many,TRBV11-3,.,TRBJ1-2,CASSLAVSGGYTF,TGTGCCAGCAGCTTAGCGGTCAGCGGAGGCTACACCTTC
.,TRBV28,.,TRBJ2-1,CASSFSGAGSAEQFF,TGTGCCAGCAGTTTTTCTGGTGCCGGGAGTGCTGAGCAGTTCTTC
once,TRBV7-9,.,TRBJ1-6,CASSSPWTVDSALHF,TGTGCCAGCAGCTCCCCTTGGACAGTAGATTCGGCCCTCCACTTT
many,TRBV10-2,.,TRBJ2-5,CASKWTGETQYF,TGCGCCAGCAAATGGACGGGGGAGACCCAGTACTTC
many,TRBV30,TRBD1,TRBJ2-3,CAWSRQGADTQYF,TGTGCCTGGAGTCGACAGGGGGCAGATACGCAGTATTTT
few,TRBV6-1,.,TRBJ1-2,CASGRTVYGYTF,TGTGCCAGCGGGAGGACGGTTTATGGCTACACCTTC
once,TRBV9,.,TRBJ1-2,CASSVGQGNYGYTF,TGTGCCAGCAGCGTAGGGCAGGGGAACTATGGCTACACCTTC
few,TRBV12-3/TRBV12-4,.,TRBJ2-2,CASSFRQGSYTGELFF,TGTGCCAGCAGTTTCAGGCAGGGTTCGTACACCGGGGAGCTGTTTTTT
many,TRBV3-1,TRBD2,TRBJ2-1,CASNQTSGRAAYNEQFF,TGTGCCAGCAACCAGACTAGCGGGAGGGCCGCCTACAATGAGCAGTTCTTC
many,TRBV9,TRBD2,TRBJ2-1,CASSPPGRGVDNEQFF,TGTGCCAGCAGCCCCCCGGGGCGGGGGGTCGACAATGAGCAGTTCTTC
.,TRBV20-1,TRBD1,TRBJ1-2,CSARWAPGQGQYGYTF,TGCAGTGCTAGATGGGCCCCGGGACAGGGACAATATGGCTACACCTTC
few,TRBV6-1,.,TRBJ1-6,CASSEAVRILDSPLHF,TGTGCCAGCAGTGAAGCGGTTCGGATTTTAGATTCACCCCTCCACTTT
medium-sized,TRBV4-1,.,TRBJ1-5,CASSLFRGQPQHF,TGCGCCAGCAGCCTCTTCCGAGGGCAGCCCCAGCATTTT
few,TRBV11-2,TRBD1,TRBJ1-2,CASSDVDRGAVPNYGYTF,TGTGCCAGCAGTGATGTGGACAGGGGAGCGGTCCCGAACTATGGCTACACCTTC
many,TRBV18,.,TRBJ1-5,CASSKPGGNQPQHF,TGTGCCAGCTCAAAGCCAGGGGGCAATCAGCCCCAGCATTTT
few,TRBV30,TRBD1,TRBJ1-5,CAWSPTGAQPQHF,TGTGCCTGGAGTCCAACAGGGGCTCAGCCCCAGCATTTT
.,TRBV11-3,.,TRBJ1-1,CASSQGIVNTEAFF,TGTGCCAGCAGCCAGGGGATAGTGAACACTGAAGCTTTCTTT
many,TRBV30,.,TRBJ1-1,CAWSVLLGLGTEAFF,TGTGCCTGGAGTGTACTGTTGGGGTTGGGGACTGAAGCTTTCTTT
many,TRBV20-1,.,TRBJ1-1,CSARVIQALNTEAFF,TGCAGTGCTAGAGTGATTCAGGCCCTGAACACTGAAGCTTTCTTT
few,TRBV10-2,TRBD2,TRBJ2-2,CASSSTQRGLSGELFF,TGCGCCAGCAGTTCCACTCAGCGGGGGCTGTCCGGGGAGCTGTTTTTT
many,TRBV10-3,.,TRBJ2-3,CAIKAAVGDTQYF,TGTGCCATCAAGGCAGCGGTTGGAGATACGCAGTATTTT
many,TRBV6-1,.,TRBJ1-5,CASSPEADQPQHF,TGTGCCAGCAGCCCGGAGGCAGATCAGCCCCAGCATTTT
many,TRBV19,.,TRBJ1-2,CASSSFTTGGYTF,TGTGCCAGCAGCTCCTTTACAACGGGTGGCTACACCTTC
many,TRBV15,TRBD2,TRBJ2-7,CATSIGTSGTGEQYF,TGTGCCACCAGCATTGGGACTAGCGGGACGGGCGAGCAGTACTTC
many,TRBV19,TRBD2,TRBJ2-7,CASSISEAGSYEQYF,TGTGCCAGTAGTATTTCAGAAGCGGGATCCTACGAGCAGTACTTC
large,TRBV5-1,TRBD2,TRBJ2-6,CASSLEVAGNSGANVLTF,TGCGCCAGCAGCTTGGAGGTAGCGGGGAACTCTGGGGCCAACGTCCTGACTTTC
.,TRBV20-1,TRBD2,TRBJ2-1,CSARDLMTSGRGEQFF,TGCAGTGCTAGAGACCTGATGACTAGCGGGAGAGGAGAGCAGTTCTTC
.,TRBV28,TRBD2,TRBJ2-1,CACSLLLAGVAEQFF,TGTGCCTGCAGTTTGCTACTAGCGGGTGTAGCCGAGCAGTTCTTC
many,TRBV4-2,.,TRBJ2-3,CASTLTSGQSRADTQYF,TGTGCCAGCACCCTTACCTCCGGACAGTCGAGGGCGGATACGCAGTATTTT
.,TRBV7-3,.,TRBJ2-3,CASLKGGTPATDTQYF,TGTGCCAGCTTAAAGGGAGGGACACCAGCCACAGATACGCAGTATTTT